Reported below is one T cell receptor (beta chain). Its antigen is unknown. This CDR3 contains 13 residues. Trimming stripped 5 bases from V and 9 bases from J, with 14 bases between. Germline V lookup: CDR1 PRHDT, CDR2 FYEKMQ (reference sequence). The entry originates in a study of blood T cells in healthy people across ages. Study outcomes and limitations: Investigators viewed diversity estimates from one million T cells as underestimates, the study reported.

The use of a sample-barcoded 5' primer and a J-beta primer mix characterized a second PCR of roughly 7 to 11 cycles. TCRdb redid the calling of the 5' RACE reads with MiXCR, one entry per CDR3 protein. The sample yields about 1.6 million distinct CDR3 sequences, about 31% seen once. The sample was blood. The clonotype originates from a woman in her twenties or thirties in good health. The chain combines TRBV13 with TRBJ2-1; possibly TRBD1 for D (6 bases). The CDR3 nucleotides are TGTGCCAGCAGCCCAATCAGGGGTGGTGAGCAGTTCTTC. Its protein product is CASSPIRGGEQFF.